This T cell receptor (beta chain) was identified in a study of blood T cells in healthy people across ages. The authors ran a second PCR of roughly 6 to 12 cycles using a sample-barcoded 5' primer and a J-beta primer mix. TCRdb redid the calling of the 5' RACE reads with MiXCR, one entry per CDR3 protein. The sample has roughly 1,300,000 distinct CDR3 sequences; 59% are singletons. Between the trimmed V and J ends, which lost 4 bases and 0 bases, there was a span of 18 bases. The CDR3 is made up of 17 amino acids. As for this clonotype: The antigen remains unidentified.

Study findings and constraints: TCR beta diversity was tightly associated with the proportion of naive T cells. Estimated diversity, derived from one million T cells, was regarded as an underestimate. As age increased, TCR beta diversity per million T cells fell in a roughly linear fashion.

Specimen: blood. The clonotype was recovered from a man aged 18 to 35 in good health. The rearrangement joins TRBV12-3 or TRBV12-4 to TRBJ1-2; TRBD1 is a possible D gene (5 bases). In nucleotides, the CDR3 is TGTGCCAGCAGTTGGGGTACCAGACAGAGAGCTAACTATGGCTACACCTTC. Translating it yields CASSWGTRQRANYGYTF.